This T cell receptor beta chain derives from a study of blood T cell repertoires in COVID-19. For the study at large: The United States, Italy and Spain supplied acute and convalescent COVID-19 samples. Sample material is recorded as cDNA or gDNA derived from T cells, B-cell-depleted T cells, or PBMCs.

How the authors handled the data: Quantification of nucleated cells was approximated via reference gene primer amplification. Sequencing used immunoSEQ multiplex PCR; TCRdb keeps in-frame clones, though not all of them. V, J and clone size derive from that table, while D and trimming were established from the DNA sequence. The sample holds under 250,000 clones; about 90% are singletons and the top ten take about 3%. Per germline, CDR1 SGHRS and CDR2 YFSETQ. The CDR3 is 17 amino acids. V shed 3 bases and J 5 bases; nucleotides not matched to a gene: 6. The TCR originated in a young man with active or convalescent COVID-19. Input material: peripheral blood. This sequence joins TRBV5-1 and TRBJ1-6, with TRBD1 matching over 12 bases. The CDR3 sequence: CASSSGQGAVNNSPLHF. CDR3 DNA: TGCGCCAGCAGCTCGGGACAGGGGGCTGTGAATAATTCACCCCTCCACTTT.